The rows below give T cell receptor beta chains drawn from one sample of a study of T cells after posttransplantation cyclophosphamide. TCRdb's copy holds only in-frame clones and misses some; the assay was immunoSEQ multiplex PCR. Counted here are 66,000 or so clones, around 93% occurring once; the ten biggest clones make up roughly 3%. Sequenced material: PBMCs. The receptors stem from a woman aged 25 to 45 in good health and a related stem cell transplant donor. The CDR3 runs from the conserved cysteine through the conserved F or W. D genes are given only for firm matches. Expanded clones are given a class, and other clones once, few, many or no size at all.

TGTGCCAGCAGCTTAAGGGACAGCCCCTACGAGCAGTACTTC CASSLRDSPYEQYF TRBV5-4 TRBD1 NA TRBJ2-7
TGTGCCAGCGGGGGGGAAAATGAGCAGTTCTTC CASGGENEQFF TRBV2 TRBD2 NA TRBJ2-1
TGTGCCAGCAGCTACACTAGCGGGGGGGCCGGTGAGCAGTTCTTC CASSYTSGGAGEQFF TRBV7-2 TRBD2 NA TRBJ2-1
TGTGCCAGCAGCGAGACAGGGAACTCCTACAATGAGCAGTTCTTC CASSETGNSYNEQFF TRBV9 TRBD1 NA TRBJ2-1
TGTGCCAGCAGTTTCCTCTCTGGAAACACCATATATTTT CASSFLSGNTIYF TRBV28 NA NA TRBJ1-3
TGTGCCAGCAGCTTGGGTACGAGAGGAAACACCATATATTTT CASSLGTRGNTIYF TRBV5-6 NA NA TRBJ1-3
TGTGCCAGCAGCTTAAGTCCGGACAGCAGTGAAGCTTTCTTT CASSLSPDSSEAFF TRBV7-3 NA NA TRBJ1-1
TGCGCCAGCAGCTTGTTGCAGGCCAACACCGGGGAGCTGTTTTTT CASSLLQANTGELFF TRBV5-1 NA NA TRBJ2-2
TGTGCCAGCAGTGAACTGGGACACGGGATTGAGACCCAGTACTTC CASSELGHGIETQYF TRBV6-1 NA NA TRBJ2-5
TGTGCCAGCAGCTTAGTGGCAGGGGGGAGCACAGATACGCAGTATTTT CASSLVAGGSTDTQYF TRBV7-7 NA once TRBJ2-3
TGTGCCAGCAGTCCCACGACAGCGTTTAGCAATCAGCCCCAGCATTTT CASSPTTAFSNQPQHF TRBV28 NA NA TRBJ1-5
TGTGCCACCACCAATAGCCTAGGGGACTATGGCTACACCTTC CATTNSLGDYGYTF TRBV2 NA once TRBJ1-2
TGTGCCAGCTCTGATGGGGTCAGGAGCAATCAGCCCCAGCATTTT CASSDGVRSNQPQHF TRBV2 NA NA TRBJ1-5
TGTGCCAGCAGTCCCGGGACAGCGAACACCGGGGAGCTGTTTTTT CASSPGTANTGELFF TRBV6-5 TRBD1 once TRBJ2-2
TGCGCCAGCAGCCACGATATCGCTGGATATAACTATGGCTACACCTTC CASSHDIAGYNYGYTF TRBV4-3 NA NA TRBJ1-2
TGTGCCAGCAGCTTGGAAGGGACTAGCGCCGCTGAGCAGTTCTTC CASSLEGTSAAEQFF TRBV5-8 TRBD2 NA TRBJ2-1
TGTGCCAGCAGCTTAGCTCTTGATCCATCCACTGAAGCTTTCTTT CASSLALDPSTEAFF TRBV7-9 NA once TRBJ1-1
TGTGCCAGCAGTTTCTATAATTCACCCCTCCACTTT CASSFYNSPLHF TRBV27 NA NA TRBJ1-6
TGTGCCAGCTCACCACGGCGCAGGAGCACAGATACGCAGTATTTT CASSPRRRSTDTQYF TRBV18 NA NA TRBJ2-3
TGCGCCAGCAGGGCCGGGACAGGGGCCTACGAGCAGTACTTC CASRAGTGAYEQYF TRBV10-2 TRBD1 NA TRBJ2-7
TGCAGCGTTGTGCCCGGGCGGGGGGGCACAGATACGCAGTATTTT CSVVPGRGGTDTQYF TRBV29-1 TRBD2 NA TRBJ2-3
TGTGCCAGCAGCTTGGTGGGGATCGGGGAGCTGTTTTTT CASSLVGIGELFF TRBV9 NA NA TRBJ2-2
TGTGCCAGCAGCGATCGACTAGCGGGGGGGCCAGAGACCCAGTACTTC CASSDRLAGGPETQYF TRBV11-2 TRBD2 NA TRBJ2-5
TGTGCCAGCAGCGTAGCTCAGGACGGGAGGAACACTGAAGCTTTCTTT CASSVAQDGRNTEAFF TRBV9 NA once TRBJ1-1
TGCGCCAGCAGCTTGGCTCAGGCGCCCTACGAGCAGTACTTC CASSLAQAPYEQYF TRBV5-1 NA once TRBJ2-7
TGTGCCACCAGCAGGCGTAGCACAGATACGCAGTATTTT CATSRRSTDTQYF TRBV15 NA NA TRBJ2-3
TGTGCCAGCAGCTTAAGCGGACAGCCAAATCAGCCCCAGCATTTT CASSLSGQPNQPQHF TRBV7-3 NA NA TRBJ1-5
TGTGCCAGCAGTTTGTACAGGGGGCAAAACGACGAGCAGTACTTC CASSLYRGQNDEQYF TRBV28 TRBD1 NA TRBJ2-7
TGTGCCAGCAGCCAAGTGGGACAAGGGTATCATACGCAGTATTTT CASSQVGQGYHTQYF TRBV13 NA once TRBJ2-3
TGTGCCAGCAGCCAAGCCCCTGGGGGGTGGGAGACCCAGTACTTC CASSQAPGGWETQYF TRBV4-2 NA NA TRBJ2-5
TGTGCCAGCAGTTACTCCGGGACGGGCACTGAAGCTTTCTTT CASSYSGTGTEAFF TRBV6-5 NA NA TRBJ1-1
TGTGCCAGCAACTCAGGCGGGATGGGTTCACCCCTCCACTTT CASNSGGMGSPLHF TRBV5-4 NA NA TRBJ1-6
TGTGCCAGCAGTGGGACTAGCGGGGGGGCAGATACGCAGTATTTT CASSGTSGGADTQYF TRBV6-4 TRBD2 NA TRBJ2-3
TGTGCCATCAGTGAGTTGACAGGTAACACTGAAGCTTTCTTT CAISELTGNTEAFF TRBV10-3 NA NA TRBJ1-1
TGTGCCAGCAGCTCTGTCCGGGGGAGCACAGATACGCAGTATTTT CASSSVRGSTDTQYF TRBV11-2 NA NA TRBJ2-3
TGTGCCAGCTCACCTCCGCAGGTGGTGAACACTGAAGCTTTCTTT CASSPPQVVNTEAFF TRBV18 NA NA TRBJ1-1
TGTGCCAGCAGTGCCAATCAGCCCCAGCATTTT CASSANQPQHF TRBV6-1 NA NA TRBJ1-5